This TCR beta chain was captured by sequencing in a study of blood T cell repertoires in COVID-19. Looking at the study overall: COVID-19 samples collected from the United States, Italy and Spain covered acute and convalescent phases.

As originally analysed: Reference gene primer amplification in the assay estimated nucleated cell counts. The protocol was immunoSEQ multiplex PCR, while the TCRdb copy is restricted to in-frame clones and leaves out a portion. For V, J and clone size, that table is used; D and trimming come from the DNA. The repertoire includes almost 200,000 clones, 80% to 90% of them detected once, and approximately 8% sits in the top ten. Germline V gives CDR1 SEHNR, CDR2 FQNEAQ (reference sequence). The CDR3 is 15 amino acids. V lost 5 bases to trimming and J lost 8 bases; unmatched junction nucleotides: 11. Across about two dozen US areas, participants ranged in age from about 18 to 100 years. Cohorts were determined from participant-reported clinical history.

The TCR originated in a woman under 30 who had recovered from COVID-19. Sequenced sample: PBMCs or T cells enriched from blood (not recorded which). V gene TRBV7-9 combines with J gene TRBJ2-1; 8 positions agree with TRBD2. The CDR3 DNA follows: TGTGCCAGCAGCCCAGGTCAATTTAGCGGGGATGAGCAGTTCTTC. Translated: CASSPGQFSGDEQFF.